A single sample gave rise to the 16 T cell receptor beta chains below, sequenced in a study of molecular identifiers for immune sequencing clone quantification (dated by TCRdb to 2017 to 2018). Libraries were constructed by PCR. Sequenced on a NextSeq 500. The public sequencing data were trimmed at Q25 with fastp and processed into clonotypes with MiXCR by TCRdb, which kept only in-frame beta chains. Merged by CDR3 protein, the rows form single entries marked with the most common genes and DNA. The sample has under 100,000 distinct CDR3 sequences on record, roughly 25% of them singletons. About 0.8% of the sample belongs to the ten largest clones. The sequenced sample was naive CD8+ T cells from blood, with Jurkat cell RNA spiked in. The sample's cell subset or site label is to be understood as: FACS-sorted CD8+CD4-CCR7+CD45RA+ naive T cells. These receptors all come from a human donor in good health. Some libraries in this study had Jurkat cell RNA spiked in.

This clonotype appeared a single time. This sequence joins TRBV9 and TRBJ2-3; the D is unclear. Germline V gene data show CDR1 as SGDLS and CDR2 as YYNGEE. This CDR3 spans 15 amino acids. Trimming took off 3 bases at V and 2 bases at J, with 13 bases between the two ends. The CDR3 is CASSGRATSTDTQYF. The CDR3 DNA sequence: TGTGCCAGCAGCGGCCGGGCCACCTCCACAGATACGCAGTATTTT.

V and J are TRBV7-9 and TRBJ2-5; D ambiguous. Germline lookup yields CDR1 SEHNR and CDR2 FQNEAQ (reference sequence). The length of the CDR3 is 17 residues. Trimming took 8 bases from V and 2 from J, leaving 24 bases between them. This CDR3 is CASFPPFAKVPQETQYF. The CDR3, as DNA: TGTGCCAGCTTTCCCCCCTTTGCGAAGGTACCTCAAGAGACCCAGTACTTC.

CDR3 sequence: CASSLGGLETQYF. The CDR3 nucleotides are TGTGCCAGCAGCTTAGGGGGTCTCGAGACCCAGTACTTC. This chain joins TRBV13 and TRBJ2-5; the D is unclear. Trimming removed 0 bases at V and 5 bases at J, with 7 bases between. The CDR3 is 13 residues long. Germline V gene lookup returns CDR1 PRHDT and CDR2 FYEKMQ (reference sequence).

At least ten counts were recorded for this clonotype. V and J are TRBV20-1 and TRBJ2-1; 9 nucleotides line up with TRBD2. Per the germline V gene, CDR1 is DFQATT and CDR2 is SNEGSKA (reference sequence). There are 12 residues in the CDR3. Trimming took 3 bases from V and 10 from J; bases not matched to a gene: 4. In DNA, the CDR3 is TGCAGTGCTAGGACTAGCGGTCAAGAGCAGTTCTTC. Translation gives CSARTSGQEQFF.

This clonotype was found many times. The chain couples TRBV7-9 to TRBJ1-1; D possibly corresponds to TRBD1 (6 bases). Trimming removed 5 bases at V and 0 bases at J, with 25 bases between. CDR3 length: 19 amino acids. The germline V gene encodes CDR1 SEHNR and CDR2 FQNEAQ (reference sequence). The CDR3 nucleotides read TGTGCCAGCAGCCCTAGCCAGCGGGGGCCGGAGCATTTGAACACTGAAGCTTTCTTT. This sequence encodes CASSPSQRGPEHLNTEAFF.

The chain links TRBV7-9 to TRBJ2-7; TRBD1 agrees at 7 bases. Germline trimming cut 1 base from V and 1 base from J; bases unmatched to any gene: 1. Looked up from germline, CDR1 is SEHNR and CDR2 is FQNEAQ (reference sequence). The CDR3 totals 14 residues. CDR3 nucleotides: TGTGCCAGCAGCTTAGTGACAGGGTCCTACGAGCAGTACTTC. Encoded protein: CASSLVTGSYEQYF.

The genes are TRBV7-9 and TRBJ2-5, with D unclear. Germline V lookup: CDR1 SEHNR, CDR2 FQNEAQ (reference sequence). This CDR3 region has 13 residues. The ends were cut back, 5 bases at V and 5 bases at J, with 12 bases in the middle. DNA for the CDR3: TGTGCCAGCAGCCAAGTATTTTGGGAGACCCAGTACTTC. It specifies CASSQVFWETQYF.

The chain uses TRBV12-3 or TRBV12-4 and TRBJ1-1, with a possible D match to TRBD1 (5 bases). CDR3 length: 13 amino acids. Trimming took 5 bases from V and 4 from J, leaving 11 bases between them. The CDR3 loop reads CASSPDTGTEAFF. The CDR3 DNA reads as TGTGCCAGCAGTCCGGACACAGGCACTGAAGCTTTCTTT.

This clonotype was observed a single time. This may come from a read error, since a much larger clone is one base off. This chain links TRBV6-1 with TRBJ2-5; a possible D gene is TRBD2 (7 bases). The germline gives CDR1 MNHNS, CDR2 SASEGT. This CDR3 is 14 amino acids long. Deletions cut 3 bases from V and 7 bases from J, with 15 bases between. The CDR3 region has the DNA TGTGCCAGCAGTGACGGGGGGCGCTGGGGGACCCAGTACTTC. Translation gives CASSDGGRWGTQYF.

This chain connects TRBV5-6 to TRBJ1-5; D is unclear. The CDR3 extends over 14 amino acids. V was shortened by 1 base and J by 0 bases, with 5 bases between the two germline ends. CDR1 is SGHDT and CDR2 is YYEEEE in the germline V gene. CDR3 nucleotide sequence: TGTGCCAGCAGCTTGACGTATAGCAATCAGCCCCAGCATTTT. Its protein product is CASSLTYSNQPQHF.

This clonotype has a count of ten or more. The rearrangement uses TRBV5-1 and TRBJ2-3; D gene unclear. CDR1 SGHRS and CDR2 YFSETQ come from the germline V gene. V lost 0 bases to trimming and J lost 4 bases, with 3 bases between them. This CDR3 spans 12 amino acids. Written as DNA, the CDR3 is TGCGCCAGCAGCTTGGACTCAGATACGCAGTATTTT. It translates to CASSLDSDTQYF.

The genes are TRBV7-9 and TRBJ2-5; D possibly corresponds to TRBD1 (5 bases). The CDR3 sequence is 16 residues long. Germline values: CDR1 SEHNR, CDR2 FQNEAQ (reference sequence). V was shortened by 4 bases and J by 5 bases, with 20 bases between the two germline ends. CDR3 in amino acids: CASSSQIRASQETQYF. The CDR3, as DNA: TGTGCCAGCAGCTCCCAGATCAGGGCCTCCCAGGAGACCCAGTACTTC.

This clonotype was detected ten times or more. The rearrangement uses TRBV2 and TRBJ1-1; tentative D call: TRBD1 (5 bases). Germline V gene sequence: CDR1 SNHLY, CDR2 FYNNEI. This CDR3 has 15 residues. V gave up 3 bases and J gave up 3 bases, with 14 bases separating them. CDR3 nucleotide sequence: TGTGCCAGCAGTGACGTCTCCGGGGCCTACACTGAAGCTTTCTTT. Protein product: CASSDVSGAYTEAFF.

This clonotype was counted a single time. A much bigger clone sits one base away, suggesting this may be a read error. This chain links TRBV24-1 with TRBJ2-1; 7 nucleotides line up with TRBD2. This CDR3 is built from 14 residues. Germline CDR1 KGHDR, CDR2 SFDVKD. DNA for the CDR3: TGTGCCACCAGTGGGAGGCGGGAGTACAGTGAGCAGTTCTTC. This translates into CATSGRREYSEQFF.

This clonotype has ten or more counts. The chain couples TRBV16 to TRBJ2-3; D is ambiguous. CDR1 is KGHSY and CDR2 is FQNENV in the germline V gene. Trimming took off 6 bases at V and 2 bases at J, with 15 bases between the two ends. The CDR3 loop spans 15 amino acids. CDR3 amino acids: CASSRRGRSTDTQYF. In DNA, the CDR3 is TGTGCCAGCAGTCGGCGCGGCAGGTCCACAGATACGCAGTATTTT.

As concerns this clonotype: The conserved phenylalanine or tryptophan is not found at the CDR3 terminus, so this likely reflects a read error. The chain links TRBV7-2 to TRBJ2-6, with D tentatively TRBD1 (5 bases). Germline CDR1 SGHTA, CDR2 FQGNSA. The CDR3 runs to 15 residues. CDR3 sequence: CASSSYFSGANGLTV. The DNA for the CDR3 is TGTGCCAGCAGCTCCTACTTCTCTGGGGCCAACGGCCTGACTGTC.